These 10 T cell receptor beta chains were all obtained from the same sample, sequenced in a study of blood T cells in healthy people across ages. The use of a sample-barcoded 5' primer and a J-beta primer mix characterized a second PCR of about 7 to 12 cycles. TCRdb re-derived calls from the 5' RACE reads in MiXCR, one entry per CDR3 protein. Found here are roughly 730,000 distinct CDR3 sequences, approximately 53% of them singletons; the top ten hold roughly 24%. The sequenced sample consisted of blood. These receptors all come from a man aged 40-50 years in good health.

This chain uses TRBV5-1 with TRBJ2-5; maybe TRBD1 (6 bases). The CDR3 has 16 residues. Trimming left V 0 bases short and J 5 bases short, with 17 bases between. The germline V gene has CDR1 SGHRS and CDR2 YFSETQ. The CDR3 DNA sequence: TGCGCCAGCAGCTTGGGAGACCAGGGGTTAAGGGAGACCCAGTACTTC. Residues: CASSLGDQGLRETQYF.

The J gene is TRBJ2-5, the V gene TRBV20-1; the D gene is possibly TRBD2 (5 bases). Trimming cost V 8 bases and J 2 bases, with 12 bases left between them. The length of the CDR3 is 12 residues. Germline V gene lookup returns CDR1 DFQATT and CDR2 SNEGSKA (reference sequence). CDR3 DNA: TGCAGTCCCCTGGACTCACAAGAGACCCAGTACTTC. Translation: CSPLDSQETQYF.

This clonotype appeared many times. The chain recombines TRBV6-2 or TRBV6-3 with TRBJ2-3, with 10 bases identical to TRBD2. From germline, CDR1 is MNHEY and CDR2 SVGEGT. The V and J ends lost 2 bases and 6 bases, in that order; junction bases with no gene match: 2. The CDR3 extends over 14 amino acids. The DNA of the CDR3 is TGTGCCAGCAGTTACGGGACTAGCGCTGATACGCAGTATTTT. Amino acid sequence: CASSYGTSADTQYF.

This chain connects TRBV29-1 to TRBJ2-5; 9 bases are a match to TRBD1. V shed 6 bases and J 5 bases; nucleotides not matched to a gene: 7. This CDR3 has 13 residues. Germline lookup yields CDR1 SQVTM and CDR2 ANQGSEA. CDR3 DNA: TGCAGCGTCCGACAGGGGGTTTGGGAGACCCAGTACTTC. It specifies CSVRQGVWETQYF.

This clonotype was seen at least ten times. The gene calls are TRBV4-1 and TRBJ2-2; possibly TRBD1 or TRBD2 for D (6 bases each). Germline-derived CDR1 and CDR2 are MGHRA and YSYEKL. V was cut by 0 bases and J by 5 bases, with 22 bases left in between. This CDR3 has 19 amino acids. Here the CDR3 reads CASSQDLFGLGGSTGELFF. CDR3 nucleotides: TGCGCCAGCAGCCAAGATCTTTTCGGTCTAGGGGGGAGTACCGGGGAGCTGTTTTTT.

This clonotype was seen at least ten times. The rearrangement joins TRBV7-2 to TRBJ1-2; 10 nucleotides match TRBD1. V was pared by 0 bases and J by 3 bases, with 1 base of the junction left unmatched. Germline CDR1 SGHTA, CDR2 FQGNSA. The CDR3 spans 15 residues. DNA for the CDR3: TGTGCCAGCAGCTTAGCGACAGGGGGCGACTATGGCTACACCTTC. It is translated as CASSLATGGDYGYTF.

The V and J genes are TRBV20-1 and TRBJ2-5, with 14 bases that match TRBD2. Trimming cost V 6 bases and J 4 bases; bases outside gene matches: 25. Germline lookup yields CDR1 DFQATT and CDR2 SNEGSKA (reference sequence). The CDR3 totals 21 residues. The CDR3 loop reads CSAQGGRRRTSGGPWRETQYF. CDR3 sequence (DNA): TGCAGTGCACAAGGAGGCCGAAGACGGACTAGCGGGGGGCCTTGGAGAGAGACCCAGTACTTC.

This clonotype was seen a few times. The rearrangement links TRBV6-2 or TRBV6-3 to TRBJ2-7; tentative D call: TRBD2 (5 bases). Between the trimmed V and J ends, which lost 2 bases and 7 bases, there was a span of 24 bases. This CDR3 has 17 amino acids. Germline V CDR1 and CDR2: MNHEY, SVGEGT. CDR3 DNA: TGTGCCAGCAGTTACAGCCCGACTTCCGGACTGTACAATGAGCAGTACTTC. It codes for CASSYSPTSGLYNEQYF.

The CDR3 region has the DNA TGTGCCAGCAGCCAACAATTAGCTAACTATGGCTACACCTTC. Translating it yields CASSQQLANYGYTF. The chain uses TRBV14 and TRBJ1-2; D unresolved. V lost 2 bases to trimming and J lost 0 bases, with 7 bases between them. This CDR3 is 14 amino acids long. The V gene's germline CDR1 is SGHDN and CDR2 FVKESK. Based on the CDR3 plus reference TRBV14 and TRBJ1-2, the full variable domain is EAGVTQFPSHSVIEKGQTVTLRCDPISGHDNLYWYRRVMGKEIKFLLHFVKESKQDESGMPNNRFLAERTGGTYSTLKVQPAELEDSGVYFCASSQQLANYGYTFGSGTRLTVV.

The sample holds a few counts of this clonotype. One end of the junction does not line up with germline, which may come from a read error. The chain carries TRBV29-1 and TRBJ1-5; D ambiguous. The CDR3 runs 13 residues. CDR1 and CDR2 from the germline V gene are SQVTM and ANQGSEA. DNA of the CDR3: TGCAGCGTTCAAGACGGACTGAATCAGCCCCAGCATTTT. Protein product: CSVQDGLNQPQHF.